These 27 T cell receptor beta chains came from one sample sequenced in a study of blood T cell dynamics during melanoma immunotherapy. Using immunoSEQ multiplex PCR, the repertoire was profiled, and TCRdb retains in-frame clones only, with some absent. This table has approximately 6,900 clones, roughly four fifths appearing once. Time point indicated: pre-treatment baseline. This specimen consisted of blood, obtained from a patient treated with checkpoint blockade. The source of these receptors is a human donor with melanoma.

The V and J genes are TRBV29-1 and TRBJ1-5, with unresolved D. Trimming pared 3 bases from V and 0 bases from J, leaving 9 bases between. CDR1 and CDR2 from the germline V gene are SQVTM and ANQGSEA. The length of the CDR3 is 14 residues. The DNA for the CDR3 is TGCAGCGTTGAGACCGGGAATAGCAATCAGCCCCAGCATTTT. Protein product: CSVETGNSNQPQHF.

This rearrangement joins TRBV5-1 to TRBJ1-2, with 8 nucleotides matching TRBD1. J was trimmed by 4 bases and V by 2 bases; bases with no gene match: 7. The CDR3 totals 15 residues. Germline CDR1 and CDR2: SGHRS and YFSETQ. DNA for the CDR3: TGCGCCAGCAGCTTAGACAGGGGACTACGCTATGGCTACACCTTC. Its translation is CASSLDRGLRYGYTF.

The chain combines TRBV18 with TRBJ2-7; D possibly matches TRBD1 or TRBD2 (6 bases each). From germline, CDR1 is KGHSH and CDR2 LQKENI. The V end lost 2 bases, the J end lost 5 bases, and 16 bases lay between the germline ends. The CDR3 loop spans 15 amino acids. The CDR3 coding sequence is TGTGCCAGCTCACCATGGGGATTGGGGGGCCACGAGCAGTACTTC. Translating gives CASSPWGLGGHEQYF.

By sample fraction, this clone is medium-sized (0.01 to 0.1%). The chain has TRBV5-1 and TRBJ2-7; D gene uncertain. From germline, CDR1 is SGHRS and CDR2 YFSETQ. The V and J ends lost 0 bases and 2 bases respectively, with 6 bases between them. The CDR3 covers 13 residues. CDR3 amino acids: CASSLDGPYEQYF. The CDR3 DNA follows: TGCGCCAGCAGCTTGGACGGACCCTACGAGCAGTACTTC.

The CDR3 nucleotides are TGTGCCAGCAGATCAGACGGATGGGACTCCTACGAGCAGTACTTC. Residues: CASRSDGWDSYEQYF. The chain recombines TRBV28 with TRBJ2-7; D is undetermined. The CDR3 runs to 15 residues. CDR1 and CDR2 (germline): MDHEN, SYDVKM. The V end lost 6 bases, the J end lost 0 bases, and 15 bases lay between the germline ends.

The chain carries TRBV7-2 and TRBJ2-5, with 12 bases lining up with TRBD2. The J call may be incorrect, as the DNA end agrees better with TRBJ2-7. Germline CDR1 reads SGHTA; CDR2 reads FQGNSA. This CDR3 spans 20 amino acids. As DNA, the CDR3 is TGTGCCAGCAGCTTAGCGCCATTAGGACTAGCGGGATTCCGGGCGGGCGAGCAGTACTTC. Translated: CASSLAPLGLAGFRAGEQYF.

This clone was counted only a few times. The genes are TRBV7-9 and TRBJ2-7, with 7 positions matching TRBD2. J lost 5 bases, V lost 7 bases, and 11 bases had no gene match. The CDR3 runs 14 residues. CDR1 SEHNR and CDR2 FQNEAQ come from the germline V gene (reference sequence). DNA of the CDR3: TGTGCCAGCATCGGCAGAGCGGGGCACGACGAGCAGTACTTC. This sequence encodes CASIGRAGHDEQYF.

V is TRBV7-6 and J is TRBJ2-3; 9 bases are a match to TRBD2. The germline CDR1 and CDR2 sequences are SGHVS and FNYEAQ. The CDR3 extends over 15 amino acids. The V and J ends lost 4 bases and 0 bases, in that order; junction bases with no gene match: 2. This chain's CDR3 is CASSSGLASTDTQYF. CDR3 nucleotides: TGTGCCAGCAGCTCCGGACTAGCGAGCACAGATACGCAGTATTTT.

J is TRBJ1-1 and V is TRBV5-1, with 8 nucleotides matching TRBD1. V shed 2 bases, J shed 7 bases, and the junction held 7 bases outside the gene matches. The CDR3 totals 14 residues. CDR1 is SGHRS, CDR2 YFSETQ, per germline. The CDR3 protein is CASSLNAGGDEAFF. In DNA, the CDR3 is TGCGCCAGCAGCTTAAATGCAGGGGGCGATGAAGCTTTCTTT.

The chain uses TRBV6-5 and TRBJ2-7; TRBD1 aligns across 8 bases. CDR1 and CDR2 (germline): MNHEY, SVGAGI. The CDR3 runs to 13 residues. V dropped 6 bases and J dropped 4; count of bases not matched to a gene: 5. This CDR3 reads CASRPGGGYEQYF. The CDR3, as DNA: TGTGCCAGCAGACCAGGGGGCGGTTACGAGCAGTACTTC.

The chain uses TRBV9 and TRBJ2-7, with 9 bases identical to TRBD1. This CDR3 contains 16 residues. J lost 5 bases, V lost 3 bases, and 12 bases had no gene match. Germline loops: CDR1 SGDLS, CDR2 YYNGEE. The DNA for the CDR3 is TGTGCCAGCAGCGCGCTCTCCGGGACAGGGTACGACGAGCAGTACTTC. Its translation: CASSALSGTGYDEQYF.

V gene TRBV28 combines with J gene TRBJ1-4, with TRBD1 as a possible D gene (6 bases). Trimming stripped 1 base from V and 2 bases from J, with 11 bases between. CDR1 is MDHEN, CDR2 SYDVKM, per germline. CDR3 length: 16 amino acids. This CDR3 is CASSLSGAQTNEKLFF. CDR3 nucleotide sequence: TGTGCCAGCAGTTTATCGGGGGCGCAGACTAATGAAAAACTGTTTTTT. The entire variable domain, with the rest obtained from reference TRBV28 and TRBJ1-4, is as follows: DVKVTQSSRYLVKRTGEKVFLECVQDMDHENMFWYRQDPGLGLRLIYFSYDVKMKEKGDIPEGYSVSREKKERFSLILESASTNQTSMYLCASSLSGAQTNEKLFFGSGTQLSVL.

The V and J genes are TRBV30 and TRBJ1-1, with a weak D call TRBD1 (6 bases). The CDR3 is made up of 13 amino acids. Germline V CDR1 and CDR2: GTSNPN, SVGIG (reference sequence). With 4 bases removed from V and 5 bases from J, the gap between germline ends came to 14 bases. CDR3: CAWTLGGRTEAFF. DNA of the CDR3: TGTGCCTGGACCCTGGGGGGGCGGACTGAAGCTTTCTTT.

This clone was counted once. The rearrangement uses TRBV27 and TRBJ1-3; tentative D call: TRBD1 (5 bases). There are 17 residues in the CDR3. V dropped 2 bases and J dropped 0 bases, with 14 bases sitting between them. Germline V gene sequence: CDR1 MNHEY, CDR2 SMNVEV (reference sequence). This CDR3 is CASSLGGSQFSGNTIYF. CDR3 nucleotides: TGTGCCAGCAGTTTAGGGGGATCTCAATTCTCTGGAAACACCATATATTTT.

V usage is TRBV30 and J usage is TRBJ1-3; weak D call: TRBD1 (5 bases). In germline, CDR1 is GTSNPN, CDR2 SVGIG (reference sequence). The V gene lost 3 bases and the J gene lost 4 bases, with 13 bases spanning the gap. This CDR3 has 14 residues. The CDR3 region is CAWRGEAAGNTIYF. The CDR3 coding sequence is TGTGCCTGGAGGGGGGAAGCAGCGGGAAACACCATATATTTT.

V and J are TRBV5-6 and TRBJ2-5, with a possible D match to TRBD1 (6 bases). CDR1 is SGHDT, CDR2 YYEEEE, per germline. The CDR3 is 14 residues long. V lost 2 bases, J lost 3 bases, and 11 bases lay in between. DNA of the CDR3: TGTGCCAGCAGCTTACAGGGAACGAAAGAGACCCAGTACTTC. It yields the protein CASSLQGTKETQYF.

The chain is built from TRBV30 and TRBJ2-7; no firm D call. Trimming stripped 0 bases from V and 2 bases from J, with 14 bases between. This CDR3 has 15 residues. Looked up from germline, CDR1 is GTSNPN and CDR2 is SVGIG (reference sequence). The CDR3: CAWSVSDAGAYEQYF. CDR3 in DNA: TGTGCCTGGAGTGTATCTGACGCAGGTGCCTACGAGCAGTACTTC.

The chain combines TRBV28 with TRBJ1-5; D remains ambiguous. There are 11 residues in the CDR3. V gave up 5 bases and J gave up 6 bases, with 5 bases separating them. The germline CDR1 and CDR2 sequences are MDHEN and SYDVKM. CDR3 DNA: TGTGCCAGCAGTCACAGTCAGCCCCAGCATTTT. Its translation is CASSHSQPQHF. The full variable domain, completed using reference TRBV28 and TRBJ1-5, is DVKVTQSSRYLVKRTGEKVFLECVQDMDHENMFWYRQDPGLGLRLIYFSYDVKMKEKGDIPEGYSVSREKKERFSLILESASTNQTSMYLCASSHSQPQHFGDGTRLSIL.

The rearrangement joins TRBV7-2 to TRBJ2-1, with D unresolved. V dropped 1 base and J dropped 12 bases, with 22 bases sitting between them. Germline CDR1 SGHTA, CDR2 FQGNSA. The length of the CDR3 is 16 residues. The CDR3 here is CASSLVGSSGQALQFF. The DNA of the CDR3 is TGTGCCAGCAGCTTAGTAGGTTCGAGTGGGCAGGCTTTGCAGTTCTTC.

This clone occurred a few times. The V gene is TRBV4-2, the J gene TRBJ2-7; 7 nucleotides line up with TRBD2. Germline V gene lookup returns CDR1 LGHNA and CDR2 YNFKEQ. The CDR3 length is 13 residues. Trimming removed 3 bases from V and 4 bases from J; junction bases left unmatched: 3. CDR3 nucleotide sequence: TGTGCCAGCAGCCAGGTGGGGGGGTACGAGCAGTACTTC. Protein product: CASSQVGGYEQYF.

The V and J genes are TRBV15 and TRBJ1-4; 8 nucleotides align to TRBD1. After removal of 1 base from V and 6 bases from J, the junction contained 1 base not matched to a gene. The germline CDR1 and CDR2 sequences are LNHNV and YYDKDF (reference sequence). The CDR3 totals 14 residues. The CDR3 reads CATSRATGDEKLFF. The CDR3 region has the DNA TGTGCCACCAGCAGAGCGACAGGGGATGAAAAACTGTTTTTT.

This chain uses TRBV30 with TRBJ2-5; TRBD2 matches at 8 bases. The better agreement between TRBJ2-7 and the DNA end casts doubt on the J call. This CDR3 region has 15 residues. Per the germline V gene, CDR1 is GTSNPN and CDR2 is SVGIG (reference sequence). CDR3 residues: CAWSVRTSGPYEQYF. CDR3 DNA: TGTGCCTGGAGTGTACGTACTAGCGGACCCTACGAGCAGTACTTC.

The V call is TRBV4-2, the J call TRBJ1-1; 11 bases line up with TRBD1. The CDR3 consists of 16 residues. After removal of 4 bases from V and 5 bases from J, the junction contained 9 bases not matched to a gene. CDR1 LGHNA and CDR2 YNFKEQ come from the germline V gene. CDR3 residues: CASSRGQGAGGTEAFF. The DNA for the CDR3 is TGTGCCAGCAGCCGTGGACAGGGGGCGGGAGGGACTGAAGCTTTCTTT.

Only one count was recorded for this clone. This rearrangement joins TRBV2 to TRBJ1-6; D ambiguous. Germline CDR1 SNHLY, CDR2 FYNNEI. CDR3 length: 10 residues. CDR3 in amino acids: CAGTGSPLHF. The CDR3 DNA sequence: TGTGCTGGAACGGGATCACCCCTCCACTTT.

This chain connects TRBV7-2 to TRBJ2-2; 8 positions match TRBD2. The CDR3 is made up of 16 amino acids. The trim removed 5 bases at V and 0 bases at J, leaving 5 bases unmatched. In germline, CDR1 is SGHTA, CDR2 FQGNSA. The CDR3 reads CASSPRGGTNTGELFF. The CDR3, as DNA: TGTGCCAGCAGCCCCCGGGGGGGGACGAACACCGGGGAGCTGTTTTTT. Filled out from reference TRBV7-2 and TRBJ2-2, the complete variable domain reads GAGVSQSPSNKVTEKGKDVELRCDPISGHTALYWYRQSLGQGLEFLIYFQGNSAPDKSGLPSDRFSAERTGGSVSTLTIQRTQQEDSAVYLCASSPRGGTNTGELFFGEGSRLTVL.

The V gene is TRBV15, the J gene TRBJ2-7; D remains unclear. The CDR3 consists of 14 residues. The ends were cut back, 1 base at V and 5 bases at J, with 12 bases in the middle. Germline V gives CDR1 LNHNV, CDR2 YYDKDF (reference sequence). CDR3 nucleotides: TGTGCCACCAGCAGAGTGCCCCCCCAAAACGAGCAGTACTTC. It yields the protein CATSRVPPQNEQYF.

The V and J genes are TRBV28 and TRBJ1-5, with a weak D call TRBD1 (6 bases). In germline, CDR1 is MDHEN, CDR2 SYDVKM. V was pared by 4 bases and J by 5 bases, with 24 bases between. The CDR3 has 18 amino acids. CDR3 sequence reads: CASSSQLGTRIGDQPQHF. In DNA form, the CDR3 reads TGTGCCAGCAGTTCTCAATTGGGGACACGAATAGGGGATCAGCCCCAGCATTTT.